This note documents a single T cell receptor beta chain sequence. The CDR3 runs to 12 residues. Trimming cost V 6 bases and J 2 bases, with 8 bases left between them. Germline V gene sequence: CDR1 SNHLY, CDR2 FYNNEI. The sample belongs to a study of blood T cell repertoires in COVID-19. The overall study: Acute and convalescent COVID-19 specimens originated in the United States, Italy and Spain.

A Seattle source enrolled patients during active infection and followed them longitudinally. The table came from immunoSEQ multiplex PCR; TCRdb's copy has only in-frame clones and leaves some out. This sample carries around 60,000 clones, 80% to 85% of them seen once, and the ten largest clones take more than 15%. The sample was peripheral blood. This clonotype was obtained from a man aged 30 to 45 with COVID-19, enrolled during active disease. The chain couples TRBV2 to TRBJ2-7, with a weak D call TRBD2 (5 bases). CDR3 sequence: CASRGVAYEQYF. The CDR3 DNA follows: TGTGCCAGCAGGGGAGTTGCCTACGAGCAGTACTTC.